This entry concerns a single TCR beta chain. This sample is part of a study of T cells expressing NK-cell markers. CDR3 length: 18 residues. In germline, CDR1 is KGHSH, CDR2 LQKENI. TCR beta cDNA was generated via 5'RACE template switching incorporating UMIs. From the 5' RACE reads, TCRdb lists one entry per CDR3 protein and no DNA. The specimen's table records about 180,000 distinct CDR3 sequences. The origin of this receptor is a woman aged 18-70 years in good health. The chain recombines TRBV18 with TRBJ2-7; no DNA is available, so the TRBD1 call from TCRdb remains unchecked. Sequenced sample: blood T cells: a sorted CD56 or NKG2C T cell subset, CD4+ or CD8+ T cells, or bulk PBMC T cells (not recorded which). The CDR3: CASSIGTPGQGDSYEQYF.